The sample holds a few counts of the clone carrying this T cell receptor beta chain. Its antigen is still unknown. This sample was taken from a study of early T cells in non-severe SARS-CoV-2 infection. Study-wide background: Sequenced bulk RNA came from whole blood that was unsorted, and chains were unpaired. Findings and limits, study-wide: Lookups in VDJdb leaned toward anti-spike CD8 responses and missed private and CD4 specificities.

Trimming took 0 bases from V and 7 from J; bases not matched to a gene: 11. This CDR3 region has 17 residues. CDR1 and CDR2 from the germline V gene are LGHNT and FRNRAP. Unique molecular identifiers were added to individual cDNA molecules. TCRdb re-called the 5' RACE reads with MiXCR, one entry per CDR3 protein. The repertoire holds about 42,000 distinct CDR3 sequences, approximately 6.9% seen once, with around 5.1% in the top ten. The source is an adult who was a healthcare worker with PCR-confirmed SARS-CoV-2 infection or an uninfected control (not recorded which). The V call is TRBV12-5, the J call TRBJ2-1; 8 nucleotides line up with TRBD2. The sequenced sample consisted of whole blood. The CDR3 nucleotides read TGTGCTAGTGGTTTGGTAGCGGGGCGGCCTAGCGGGAATGAGCAGTTCTTC. Its protein product is CASGLVAGRPSGNEQFF.